One T cell receptor beta chain is described in this entry. TCRdb's table, derived via immunoSEQ multiplex PCR, lists solely in-frame clones and lacks some. This table has approximately 89,000 clones, around 94% appearing once. These data are taken from a study of T cell changes during pregnancy in multiple sclerosis. The source is a female donor in good health, enrolled as a control in a pregnancy study. The material sequenced was peripheral blood, taken after pregnancy.

The CDR3 region has the DNA TGTGCCAGCTCACCACCCGGTAGAGGGCTTAGCTCCTACAATGAGCAGTTCTTC. Translated, it gives CASSPPGRGLSSYNEQFF. The chain links TRBV18 to TRBJ2-1, with D maybe TRBD2 (5 bases). The CDR3 covers 18 residues. Germline-derived CDR1 and CDR2 are KGHSH and LQKENI. V dropped 0 bases and J dropped 0 bases, with 15 bases sitting between them. Drawing the rest from reference TRBV18 and TRBJ2-1, the complete variable domain is NAGVMQNPRHLVRRRGQEARLRCSPMKGHSHVYWYRQLPEEGLKFMVYLQKENIIDESGMPKERFSAEFPKEGPSILRIQQVVRGDSAAYFCASSPPGRGLSSYNEQFFGPGTRLTVL.